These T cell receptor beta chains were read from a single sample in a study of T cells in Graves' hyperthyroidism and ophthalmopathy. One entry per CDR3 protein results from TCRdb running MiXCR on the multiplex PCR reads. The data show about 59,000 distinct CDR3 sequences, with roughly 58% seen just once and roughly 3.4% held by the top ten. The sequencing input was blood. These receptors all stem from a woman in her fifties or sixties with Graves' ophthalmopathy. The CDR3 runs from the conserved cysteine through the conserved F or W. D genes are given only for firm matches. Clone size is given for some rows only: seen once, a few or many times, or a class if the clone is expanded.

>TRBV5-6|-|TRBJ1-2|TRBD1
CASSSSGQGVRQDGYTF
TGTGCCAGCAGCTCGTCGGGACAGGGGGTTCGCCAAGATGGCTACACCTTC
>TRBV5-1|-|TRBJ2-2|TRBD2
CASSRGLAGGYTGELFF
TGCGCCAGCAGCCGCGGACTAGCGGGGGGTTACACCGGGGAGCTGTTTTTT
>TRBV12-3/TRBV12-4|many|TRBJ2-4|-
CASSSLNGGIQYF
TGTGCCAGCAGTTCCCTTAACGGCGGCATTCAGTACTTC
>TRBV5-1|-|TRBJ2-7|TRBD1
CASSFGTALSYEQYF
TGCGCCAGCAGCTTTGGGACAGCCTTATCCTACGAGCAGTACTTC
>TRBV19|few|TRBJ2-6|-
CASINTAGANVLTF
TGTGCCAGTATAAACACAGCTGGGGCCAACGTCCTGACTTTC
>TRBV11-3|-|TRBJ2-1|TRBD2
CASSARGGRYNEQFF
TGTGCCAGCAGCGCTCGGGGGGGCAGGTACAATGAGCAGTTCTTC
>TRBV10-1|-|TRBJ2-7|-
CASIVPRQALTSYEQYF
TGCGCCAGCATTGTACCTCGACAGGCCCTAACATCCTACGAGCAGTACTTC
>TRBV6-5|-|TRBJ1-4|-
CASRWGNEKLFF
TGTGCTTCCCGTTGGGGAAATGAAAAACTGTTTTTT
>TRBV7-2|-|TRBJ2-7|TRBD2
CASTWTSGRLQYF
TGTGCCAGCACCTGGACTAGCGGGAGGTTGCAGTACTTC
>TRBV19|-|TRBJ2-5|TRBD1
CTKDRGHRETQYF
TGTACCAAAGACAGGGGCCACCGGGAGACCCAGTACTTC
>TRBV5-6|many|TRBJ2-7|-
CASSPGPVYEQYF
TGTGCCAGCAGCCCGGGACCGGTATACGAGCAGTACTTC
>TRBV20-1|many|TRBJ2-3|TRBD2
CSASGPTGTSGRRDTQYF
TGCAGTGCTAGTGGACCGACCGGGACTAGCGGGAGAAGGGATACGCAGTATTTT
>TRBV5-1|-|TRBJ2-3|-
CASSPTKRRADTQYF
TGCGCCAGCAGCCCTACAAAACGTCGGGCGGATACGCAGTATTTT
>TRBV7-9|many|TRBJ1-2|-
CASSLDAYGYTF
TGTGCCAGCAGCCTAGACGCTTATGGCTACACCTTC
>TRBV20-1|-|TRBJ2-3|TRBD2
CSTPHGGSSDTQYF
TGCAGTACGCCTCACGGGGGGAGCTCAGATACGCAGTATTTT
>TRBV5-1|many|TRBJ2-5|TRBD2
CASSLGLAGGPGGRETQYF
TGCGCCAGCAGCCTCGGACTAGCGGGGGGGCCAGGGGGCCGCGAGACCCAGTACTTC
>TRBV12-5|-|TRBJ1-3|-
CASGLSRNTIYF
TGTGCTAGTGGTTTAAGCAGAAACACCATATATTTT
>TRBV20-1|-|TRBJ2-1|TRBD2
CSAGTGLAAETQFF
TGCAGTGCCGGAACGGGACTAGCGGCAGAGACGCAGTTCTTC
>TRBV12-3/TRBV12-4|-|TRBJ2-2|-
CTSSLVQPTGELFF
TGCACCAGCAGTTTAGTCCAACCTACCGGGGAGCTGTTTTTT
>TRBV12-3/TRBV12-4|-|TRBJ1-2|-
CASSLGGAGYTF
TGTGCCAGCAGTTTAGGGGGAGCTGGCTACACCTTC
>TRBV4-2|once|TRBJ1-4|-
CASSQGWGEKLFF
TGTGCCAGCAGCCAGGGATGGGGTGAAAAACTGTTTTTT
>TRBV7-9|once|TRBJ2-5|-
CASSFLQETQYF
TGTGCCAGCAGCTTTCTACAGGAGACCCAGTACTTC
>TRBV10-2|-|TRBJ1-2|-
CASMSDRVSANYGYTF
TGCGCCAGCATGAGTGATAGGGTTAGCGCTAACTATGGCTACACCTTC
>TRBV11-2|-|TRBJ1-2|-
CASSFGGAGGDTQYGYTF
TGTGCCAGCAGCTTCGGGGGGGCCGGCGGGGATACGCAGTATGGCTACACCTTC
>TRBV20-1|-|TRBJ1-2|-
CSATPSGRYNGYTF
TGCAGTGCTACCCCTAGCGGGAGGTACAATGGCTACACCTTC
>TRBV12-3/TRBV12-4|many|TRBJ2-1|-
CASTNTDPYNEQFF
TGTGCCAGCACTAATACCGACCCATACAATGAGCAGTTCTTC
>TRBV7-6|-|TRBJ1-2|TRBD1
CASSQLQGSYGYTF
TGTGCCAGCAGCCAACTACAGGGGTCCTATGGCTACACCTTC
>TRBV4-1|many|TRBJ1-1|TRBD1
CASSQDQGGTEAFF
TGCGCCAGCAGCCAAGACCAGGGGGGGACTGAAGCTTTCTTT
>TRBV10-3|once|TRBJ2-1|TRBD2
CAISAGGGRFF
TGTGCCATCAGTGCGGGGGGGGGGAGATTCTTC
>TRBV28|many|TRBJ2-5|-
CASSFIGETQYF
TGTGCCAGCAGTTTCATAGGAGAGACCCAGTACTTC
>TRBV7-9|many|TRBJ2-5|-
CASSLRTAQETQYF
TGTGCCAGCAGCTTGAGGACGGCCCAAGAGACCCAGTACTTC
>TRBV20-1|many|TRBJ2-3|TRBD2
CSAILAGAGDTQYF
TGCAGTGCTATCCTAGCGGGAGCAGGAGATACGCAGTATTTT
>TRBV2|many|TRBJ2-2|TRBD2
CASTRPGLAGTGELFF
TGTGCCAGCACTCGGCCGGGACTAGCGGGCACCGGGGAGCTGTTTTTT
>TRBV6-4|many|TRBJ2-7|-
CASSRSTGTSNPLYF
TGTGCCAGCAGTCGCAGCACCGGGACATCAAACCCCTTGTACTTC
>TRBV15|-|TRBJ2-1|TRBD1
CATSKGQGHNEQFF
TGTGCCACCAGTAAGGGACAGGGCCACAATGAGCAGTTCTTC
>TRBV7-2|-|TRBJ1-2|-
CASILDPGTHYGYTF
TGTGCCAGCATCTTAGACCCCGGGACGCACTATGGCTACACTTTC
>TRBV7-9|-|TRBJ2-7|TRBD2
CASSLRSGGEQYF
TGTGCCAGCAGCTTAAGGTCGGGGGGAGAGCAGTACTTC
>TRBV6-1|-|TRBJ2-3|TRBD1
CASRDRGSADTQYF
TGTGCCAGCCGGGACAGGGGGTCGGCAGATACGCAGTATTTT
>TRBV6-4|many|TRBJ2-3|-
CASSEGTEGGTQYF
TGTGCCAGCAGTGAGGGAACGGAGGGTGGTACGCAGTATTTT
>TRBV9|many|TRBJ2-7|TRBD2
CASSVGASGVYEQYF
TGTGCCAGCAGCGTAGGGGCTAGCGGGGTCTACGAGCAGTACTTC
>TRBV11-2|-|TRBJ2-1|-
CASSSRSGEYNEQFF
TGTGCCAGCAGCTCCCGCTCCGGGGAGTACAATGAGCAGTTCTTC
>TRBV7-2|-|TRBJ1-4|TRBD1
CASSLSRDSEKLFF
TGTGCCAGCAGCTTAAGCCGGGACAGTGAAAAACTGTTTTTT
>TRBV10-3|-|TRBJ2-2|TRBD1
CAICEGDRETGELFF
TGTGCCATCTGTGAAGGGGACAGGGAGACCGGGGAGCTGTTTTTT
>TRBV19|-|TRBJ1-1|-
CASMGLTSGMNTEAFF
TGTGCCAGTATGGGCTTGACTAGCGGGATGAACACTGAAGCTTTCTTT
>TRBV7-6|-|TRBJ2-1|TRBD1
CASSLEGGSYRNEQFF
TGTGCCAGCAGCTTAGAAGGGGGCTCGTACCGAAATGAGCAGTTCTTC
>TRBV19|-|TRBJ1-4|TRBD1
CASSLRQGDRNEKLFF
TGTGCCAGTAGCCTCAGACAGGGCGACAGAAACGAAAAACTGTTTTTT
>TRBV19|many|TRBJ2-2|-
CASSGWLATGELFF
TGTGCCAGTTCCGGCTGGTTGGCCACCGGGGAGCTGTTTTTT
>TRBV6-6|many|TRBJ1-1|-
CASSHGQTTEAFF
TGTGCCAGCAGTCACGGACAGACGACTGAAGCTTTCTTT